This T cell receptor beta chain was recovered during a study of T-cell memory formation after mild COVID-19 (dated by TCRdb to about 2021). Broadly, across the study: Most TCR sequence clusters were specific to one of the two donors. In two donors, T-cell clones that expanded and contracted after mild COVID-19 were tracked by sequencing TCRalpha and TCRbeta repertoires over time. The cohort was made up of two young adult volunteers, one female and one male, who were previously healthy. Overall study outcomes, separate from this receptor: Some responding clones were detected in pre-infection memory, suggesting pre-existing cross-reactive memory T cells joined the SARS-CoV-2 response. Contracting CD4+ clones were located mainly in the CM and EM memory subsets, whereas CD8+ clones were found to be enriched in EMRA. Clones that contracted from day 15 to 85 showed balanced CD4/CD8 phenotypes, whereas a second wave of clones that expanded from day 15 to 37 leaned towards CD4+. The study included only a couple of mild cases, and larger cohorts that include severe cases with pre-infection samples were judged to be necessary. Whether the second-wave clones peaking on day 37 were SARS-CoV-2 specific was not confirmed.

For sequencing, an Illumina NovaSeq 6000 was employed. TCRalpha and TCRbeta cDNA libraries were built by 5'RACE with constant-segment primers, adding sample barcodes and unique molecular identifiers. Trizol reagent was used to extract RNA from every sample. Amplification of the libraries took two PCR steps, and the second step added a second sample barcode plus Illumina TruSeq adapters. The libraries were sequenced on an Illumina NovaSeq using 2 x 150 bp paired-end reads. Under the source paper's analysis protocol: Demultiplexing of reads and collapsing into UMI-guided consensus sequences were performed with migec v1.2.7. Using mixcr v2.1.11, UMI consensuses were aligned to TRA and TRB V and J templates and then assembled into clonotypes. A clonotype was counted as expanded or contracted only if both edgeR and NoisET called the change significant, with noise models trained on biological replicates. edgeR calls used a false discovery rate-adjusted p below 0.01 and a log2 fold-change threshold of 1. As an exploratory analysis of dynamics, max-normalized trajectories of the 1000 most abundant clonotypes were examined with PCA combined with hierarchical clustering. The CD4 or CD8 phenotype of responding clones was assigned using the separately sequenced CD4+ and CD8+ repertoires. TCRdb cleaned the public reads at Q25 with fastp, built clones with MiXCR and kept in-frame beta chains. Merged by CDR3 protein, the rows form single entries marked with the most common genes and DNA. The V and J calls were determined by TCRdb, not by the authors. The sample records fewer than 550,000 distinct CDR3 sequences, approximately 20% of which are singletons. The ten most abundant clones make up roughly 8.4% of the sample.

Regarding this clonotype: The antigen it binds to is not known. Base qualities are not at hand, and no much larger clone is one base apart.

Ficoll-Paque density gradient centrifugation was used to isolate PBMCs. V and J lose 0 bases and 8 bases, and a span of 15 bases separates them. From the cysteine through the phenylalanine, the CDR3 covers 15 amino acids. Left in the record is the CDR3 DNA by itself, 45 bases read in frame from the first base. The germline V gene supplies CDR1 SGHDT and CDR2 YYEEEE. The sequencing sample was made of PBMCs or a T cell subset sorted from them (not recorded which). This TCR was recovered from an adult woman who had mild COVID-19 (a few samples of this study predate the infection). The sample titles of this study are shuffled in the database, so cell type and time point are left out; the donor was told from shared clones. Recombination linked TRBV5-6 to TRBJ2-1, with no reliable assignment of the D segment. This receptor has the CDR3 CASSLATPSEDEQFF. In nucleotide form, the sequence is TGTGCCAGCAGCTTGGCGACCCCGAGCGAAGATGAGCAGTTCTTC.